In this sample, the clone carrying this TCR beta chain turned up a few times. These data originate in a study of T cell clonotyping in hematopoietic cell transplantation. Produced via immunoSEQ multiplex PCR; TCRdb's table is partial and in-frame only. Here the sample spans around 19,000 clones, roughly 80% being singletons. The CDR3 totals 15 residues. V trimming: 1 base; J trimming: 9 bases; junction bases outside the gene matches: 7. Germline V gene lookup returns CDR1 GTSNPN and CDR2 SVGIG (reference sequence). The sample's time point: recipient sample about 28 days before transplant, after cytoreduction.

The chain joins TRBV30 to TRBJ1-5; 12 bases are a match to TRBD1. This clonotype originated in a man aged 55-75 years with acute myeloid leukemia. Some clones in this sample may be carry-over from other donors' samples. The sample here was peripheral blood mononuclear cells, taken before stem cell transplant. The CDR3 loop is CAWSGGTGGWGPQHF. The CDR3 coding sequence is TGTGCCTGGAGTGGGGGGACAGGGGGCTGGGGGCCCCAGCATTTT. The full variable domain, completed using reference TRBV30 and TRBJ1-5, is SQTIHQWPATLVQPVGSPLSLECTVEGTSNPNLYWYRQAAGRGLQLLFYSVGIGQISSEVPQNLSASRPQDRQFILSSKKLLLSDSGFYLCAWSGGTGGWGPQHFGDGTRLSIL.